What follows is one T cell receptor beta chain and its context. Its cognate antigen is unknown. The record originates from a study of CD8+CD57+ T cells in acquired aplastic anemia. Trimming shortened V by 2 bases and J by 6 bases, and 10 bases separated the two germline ends. The germline V gene encodes CDR1 DFQATT and CDR2 SNEGSKA (reference sequence). The length of the CDR3 is 13 residues. Patients who underwent sequencing had shown CD8+CD57+ cell expansion by flow cytometry. General study results and limits: Patients shared twenty-nine CD8+ CDR3 sequences with controls.

TCR beta VDJ and CDR3 profiling used genomic DNA as template. TCRdb passed the reads through MiXCR, listing each CDR3 protein once. The sample shows 260,000 or so distinct CDR3 sequences, about 80% of them seen only once. The gene calls are TRBV20-1 and TRBJ2-2; D is perhaps TRBD2 (6 bases). The specimen sequenced was sorted CD4+, CD8+, or CD8+CD57+ T cells (not recorded which) from PBMCs. This clonotype was sampled from a human donor with aplastic anemia. This chain's CDR3 is CSARRSGAGELFF. The DNA for the CDR3 is TGCAGTGCTAGAAGGTCGGGGGCCGGGGAGCTGTTTTTT.